Following are 31 T cell receptor beta chains from one sample sequenced in a study of shared clonotypes between healthy human individuals. Method: immunoSEQ multiplex PCR; TCRdb's copy keeps in-frame clones and lacks some. The sample holds about 1 million clones, about 76% seen once. The material sequenced was memory CD4+ T cells sorted from blood. The subset here: CD45RA-negative fraction. These receptors were obtained from a man aged 18 to 35 in good health.

This chain joins TRBV28 and TRBJ1-5, with 10 bases fitting TRBD1. Germline V gene data show CDR1 as MDHEN and CDR2 as SYDVKM. After removal of 8 bases from V and 3 bases from J, the junction contained 10 bases not matched to a gene. The CDR3 runs to 16 residues. CDR3 amino acids: CASVGTGEGNNQPQHF. CDR3 nucleotides: TGTGCCAGCGTAGGGACAGGGGAAGGGAACAATCAGCCCCAGCATTTT.

This clone is a singleton in its sample. This chain joins TRBV7-2 and TRBJ2-3; 9 bases fit TRBD2. The CDR3 has 17 residues. Germline lookup yields CDR1 SGHTA and CDR2 FQGNSA. J was trimmed by 0 bases and V by 3 bases; bases with no gene match: 7. The CDR3 sequence is CASSFSLAGKSTDTQYF. CDR3 DNA sequence: TGTGCCAGCAGCTTCTCTCTAGCGGGGAAAAGCACAGATACGCAGTATTTT.

This clone showed up just once. The chain carries TRBV10-3 and TRBJ1-1; maybe TRBD1 (5 bases). Germline-derived CDR1 and CDR2 are ENHRY and SYGVKD. The CDR3 runs to 16 residues. The ends were cut back, 0 bases at V and 4 bases at J, with 15 bases in the middle. This chain's CDR3 is CAISESMGLRGTEAFF. Written as DNA, the CDR3 is TGTGCCATCAGTGAGTCGATGGGGCTTCGGGGCACTGAAGCTTTCTTT.

The V gene is TRBV28, the J gene TRBJ2-3; perhaps D is TRBD1 or TRBD2 (5 bases each). The CDR3 totals 15 residues. Germline CDR1 reads MDHEN; CDR2 reads SYDVKM. V was shortened by 4 bases and J by 5 bases, with 16 bases between the two germline ends. Here the CDR3 reads CASSSPAGAIDTQYF. The CDR3 DNA sequence: TGTGCCAGCAGTTCCCCCGCCGGGGCGATAGATACGCAGTATTTT.

This clone was detected once. This chain connects TRBV18 to TRBJ2-5; D is unresolved. With 10 bases removed from V and 4 bases from J, the gap between germline ends came to 19 bases. The CDR3 is made up of 14 amino acids. The germline gives CDR1 KGHSH, CDR2 LQKENI. The CDR3 is CATGSSELTETQYF. The DNA for the CDR3 is TGTGCCACTGGATCGTCCGAATTGACAGAGACCCAGTACTTC.

V and J are TRBV13 and TRBJ2-1; TRBD1 matches 10 bases. Looked up from germline, CDR1 is PRHDT and CDR2 is FYEKMQ (reference sequence). Trimming removed 5 bases from V and 4 bases from J; junction bases left unmatched: 5. The CDR3 is 15 amino acids. The DNA of the CDR3 is TGTGCCAGCAGCCCGGGACAGGGGACGTACAATGAGCAGTTCTTC. Translation: CASSPGQGTYNEQFF.

This rearrangement joins TRBV19 to TRBJ1-6; D unclear. CDR3 length: 15 residues. The germline V gene has CDR1 LNHDA and CDR2 SQIVND (reference sequence). With 10 bases removed from V and 0 bases from J, the gap between germline ends came to 13 bases. The CDR3 here is CATQDGNSYNSPLHF. The CDR3 nucleotides read TGTGCCACCCAGGACGGTAACTCCTATAATTCACCCCTCCACTTT.

The rearrangement uses TRBV7-2 and TRBJ2-1; D is possibly TRBD2 (5 bases). The germline CDR1 and CDR2 sequences are SGHTA and FQGNSA. This CDR3 contains 14 residues. Trimming took off 5 bases at V and 5 bases at J, with 13 bases between the two ends. The CDR3: CASSRLNRDNEQFF. Written as DNA, the CDR3 is TGTGCCAGCAGCCGACTAAACCGGGACAATGAGCAGTTCTTC.

This clone has more than one count but fewer than ten. This chain links TRBV10-3 with TRBJ2-1; D gene unclear. The germline gives CDR1 ENHRY, CDR2 SYGVKD. Trimming took off 3 bases at V and 0 bases at J, with 9 bases between the two ends. This CDR3 spans 15 amino acids. CDR3 residues: CAISDTGSSYNEQFF. In DNA form, the CDR3 reads TGTGCCATCAGTGACACCGGTAGCTCCTACAATGAGCAGTTCTTC.

The chain carries TRBV19 and TRBJ2-5; 11 nucleotides agree with TRBD2. V shed 5 bases, J shed 5 bases, and the junction held 13 bases outside the gene matches. Germline V gene lookup returns CDR1 LNHDA and CDR2 SQIVND (reference sequence). The length of the CDR3 is 17 residues. CDR3 region: CASSRGVSGGARETQYF. Written as DNA, the CDR3 is TGTGCCAGTAGTCGAGGAGTTAGCGGGGGGGCCCGGGAGACCCAGTACTTC.

A word on this clone: Other DNA sequences in the sample encode the same CDR3. This chain connects TRBV5-6 to TRBJ1-5; 8 positions agree with TRBD1. Germline CDR1 and CDR2: SGHDT and YYEEEE. This CDR3 has 14 residues. Germline trimming cut 4 bases from V and 4 bases from J; bases unmatched to any gene: 4. CDR3 sequence reads: CASSLGTGNQPQHF. The CDR3 DNA is TGTGCCAGCAGCCTGGGGACAGGTAATCAGCCCCAGCATTTT.

This chain uses TRBV7-9 with TRBJ1-6; D not resolved. V lost 5 bases and J lost 9, with 11 bases in between. CDR1 and CDR2 (germline): SEHNR, FQNEAQ (reference sequence). The CDR3 consists of 13 residues. This chain's CDR3 is CASSPSERSPLHF. The CDR3 DNA reads TGTGCCAGCAGCCCTAGCGAGCGTTCACCCCTCCACTTT.

This sequence joins TRBV21-1 and TRBJ2-1; the table assigns TRBD1, which was not confirmed against the DNA. TRBV21-1 is deemed a pseudogene. The length of the CDR3 is 13 residues. The CDR3 reads CASSNAYSNEQFF. The CDR3 nucleotides read TGTGCCAGCAGCAACGCCTACAGCAATGAGCAGTTCTTC.

In its sample, this clone was seen a few times. V usage is TRBV19 and J usage is TRBJ2-1, with 10 bases matching TRBD2. Trimming took 3 bases from V and 7 from J; bases not matched to a gene: 15. CDR3 size: 18 residues. CDR1 LNHDA and CDR2 SQIVND come from the germline V gene (reference sequence). The CDR3 nucleotides read TGTGCCAGTAGTATGAATAGCGGGGGGACCCCTCGTCCAAATGAGCAGTTCTTC. It specifies CASSMNSGGTPRPNEQFF.

The chain carries TRBV7-9 and TRBJ1-2; perhaps TRBD1 as D (5 bases). The CDR3 consists of 13 residues. Trimming removed 6 bases from V and 8 bases from J, with 16 bases in between. Germline V CDR1 and CDR2: SEHNR, FQNEAQ (reference sequence). This CDR3 is CASRLIGTQGYTF. In DNA form, the CDR3 reads TGTGCCAGCAGGCTAATTGGGACCCAAGGCTACACCTTC.

The chain uses TRBV5-1 and TRBJ2-5; D is possibly TRBD1 (5 bases). Germline assignment: CDR1 SGHRS and CDR2 YFSETQ. The CDR3 runs to 15 residues. V was shortened by 0 bases and J by 5 bases, with 14 bases between the two germline ends. Here the CDR3 DNA reads TGCGCCAGCAGCTTGGTCAGGGTGGAAACGGAGACCCAGTACTTC. Translation gives CASSLVRVETETQYF.

The J gene is TRBJ1-2, the V gene TRBV28; D ambiguous. Trimming removed 2 bases at V and 0 bases at J, with 16 bases between. Germline V gives CDR1 MDHEN, CDR2 SYDVKM. The CDR3 has 17 residues. The CDR3 sequence is CASSLLGISQTNYGYTF. The CDR3 nucleotides read TGTGCCAGCAGTTTACTGGGGATCAGCCAGACTAACTATGGCTACACCTTC.

The chain employs TRBV2 and TRBJ1-1, with a weak D call TRBD1 (5 bases). CDR1 and CDR2 from the germline V gene are SNHLY and FYNNEI. V lost 8 bases, J lost 0 bases, and 10 bases lay in between. The length of the CDR3 is 13 residues. This CDR3 reads CASAKGMNTEAFF. CDR3 in DNA: TGTGCCAGCGCTAAGGGGATGAACACTGAAGCTTTCTTT. The whole variable domain, remainder taken from reference TRBV2 and TRBJ1-1, is EPEVTQTPSHQVTQMGQEVILRCVPISNHLYFYWYRQILGQKVEFLVSFYNNEISEKSEIFDDQFSVERPDGSNFTLKIRSTKLEDSAMYFCASAKGMNTEAFFGQGTRLTVV.

The rearrangement joins TRBV6-5 to TRBJ2-1; TRBD1 matches at 8 bases. CDR3 length: 16 residues. The V and J ends lost 0 bases and 2 bases, in that order; junction bases with no gene match: 3. Looked up from germline, CDR1 is MNHEY and CDR2 is SVGAGI. CDR3: CASSYSGTGAYNEQFF. CDR3 coding DNA: TGTGCCAGCAGTTACTCGGGGACAGGAGCCTACAATGAGCAGTTCTTC.

This chain links TRBV30 with TRBJ1-5; D not resolved. The CDR3 is 13 amino acids. Germline-derived CDR1 and CDR2 are GTSNPN and SVGIG (reference sequence). Trimming took 2 bases from V and 0 from J, leaving 5 bases between them. Here the CDR3 DNA reads TGTGCCTGGAGTTACAATAGCAATCAGCCCCAGCATTTT. This encodes CAWSYNSNQPQHF.

This clone came up a few times. The V call is TRBV5-1, the J call TRBJ2-7; D not certain. The CDR3 is made up of 15 amino acids. The V end lost 0 bases, the J end lost 6 bases, and 16 bases lay between the germline ends. Looked up from germline, CDR1 is SGHRS and CDR2 is YFSETQ. CDR3 in amino acids: CASSLGSEASGEQYF. CDR3 bases: TGCGCCAGCAGCTTGGGGAGCGAGGCGTCGGGCGAGCAGTACTTC.

V is TRBV28 and J is TRBJ1-4; 12 bases map to TRBD1. The germline gives CDR1 MDHEN, CDR2 SYDVKM. J lost 8 bases, V lost 2 bases, and 3 bases had no gene match. The CDR3 is made up of 15 amino acids. This CDR3 reads CASSLTGTGGEKLFF. For the CDR3, the DNA is TGTGCCAGCAGTTTAACCGGGACAGGGGGCGAAAAACTGTTTTTT. Supplemented by reference TRBV28 and TRBJ1-4, the full variable domain reads DVKVTQSSRYLVKRTGEKVFLECVQDMDHENMFWYRQDPGLGLRLIYFSYDVKMKEKGDIPEGYSVSREKKERFSLILESASTNQTSMYLCASSLTGTGGEKLFFGSGTQLSVL.

This chain joins TRBV7-2 and TRBJ1-4; D unresolved. The CDR3 loop spans 14 amino acids. V shed 2 bases and J shed 6 bases, with 10 bases lying between them. Per the germline V gene, CDR1 is SGHTA and CDR2 is FQGNSA. The CDR3: CASSLRPNDEKLFF. The CDR3 bases are TGTGCCAGCAGCTTAAGGCCTAATGATGAAAAACTGTTTTTT.

The chain combines TRBV18 with TRBJ1-6; 11 positions match TRBD1. Germline values: CDR1 KGHSH, CDR2 LQKENI. The trim removed 2 bases at V and 3 bases at J, leaving 0 bases unmatched. The CDR3 extends over 16 amino acids. CDR3 nucleotide sequence: TGTGCCAGCTCACCAGGGACAGGGGGCTATAATTCACCCCTCCACTTT. Its protein is CASSPGTGGYNSPLHF. The variable domain in full, completed from reference TRBV18 and TRBJ1-6, reads NAGVMQNPRHLVRRRGQEARLRCSPMKGHSHVYWYRQLPEEGLKFMVYLQKENIIDESGMPKERFSAEFPKEGPSILRIQQVVRGDSAAYFCASSPGTGGYNSPLHFGNGTRLTVT.

The genes are TRBV5-4 and TRBJ1-2; weak D call: TRBD1 (6 bases). V was clipped by 4 bases and J by 0 bases, with 13 bases between them. Germline V gives CDR1 SGHNT, CDR2 YYREEE (reference sequence). The CDR3 length is 15 residues. CDR3 nucleotides: TGTGCCAGCAGCCGTGGGGGGGCTGCTAACTATGGCTACACCTTC. Translation gives CASSRGGAANYGYTF.

This chain joins TRBV7-2 and TRBJ2-7; possibly TRBD1 for D (5 bases). The CDR3 is 14 residues long. V was clipped by 1 base and J by 4 bases, with 11 bases between them. The germline V gene has CDR1 SGHTA and CDR2 FQGNSA. As DNA, the CDR3 is TGTGCCAGCAGCTTAGGTGTTCGACAGTACGAGCAGTACTTC. Translating gives CASSLGVRQYEQYF.

This chain links TRBV5-4 with TRBJ2-6; no definite D call. V lost 3 bases and J lost 0, with 4 bases in between. The CDR3 spans 14 residues. Germline V gene lookup returns CDR1 SGHNT and CDR2 YYREEE (reference sequence). The CDR3 region has the DNA TGTGCCAGCAGCTATAGCTCTGGGGCCAACGTCCTGACTTTC. Its protein product is CASSYSSGANVLTF.

This clone was picked up many times. The CDR3: CASSFAGNQPQHF. In nucleotides, the CDR3 is TGTGCCAGCAGTTTTGCCGGAAATCAGCCCCAGCATTTT. The chain combines TRBV28 with TRBJ1-5; no definite D call. V was trimmed by 3 bases and J by 4 bases, leaving 7 bases between them. Germline-derived CDR1 and CDR2 are MDHEN and SYDVKM. The CDR3 is made up of 13 amino acids.

The chain couples TRBV15 to TRBJ2-1; 7 bases align to TRBD2. V trimming: 0 bases; J trimming: 5 bases; junction bases outside the gene matches: 7. From germline, CDR1 is LNHNV and CDR2 YYDKDF (reference sequence). The CDR3 loop spans 16 amino acids. The CDR3 sequence: CATSRDFGAGDNEQFF. The CDR3 DNA follows: TGTGCCACCAGCAGAGATTTCGGTGCGGGAGACAATGAGCAGTTCTTC. The full variable domain, completed using reference TRBV15 and TRBJ2-1, is DAMVIQNPRYQVTQFGKPVTLSCSQTLNHNVMYWYQQKSSQAPKLLFHYYDKDFNNEADTPDNFQSRRPNTSFCFLDIRSPGLGDTAMYLCATSRDFGAGDNEQFFGPGTRLTVL.

This clone was seen once. J is TRBJ2-5 and V is TRBV19; 11 bases map to TRBD1. Unmatched junction bases numbered 10, after V lost 5 bases and J lost 5 bases. The germline V gene has CDR1 LNHDA and CDR2 SQIVND (reference sequence). CDR3 length equals 16 residues. This CDR3 is CASSSYRDRGRETQYF. In DNA form, the CDR3 reads TGTGCCAGTAGTTCGTACCGGGACAGGGGGAGGGAGACCCAGTACTTC.

As to this clone: A junction boundary mismatches the germline segment, possibly from a read error. This chain links TRBV7-7 with TRBJ2-2; TRBD2 matches 14 bases. Looked up from germline, CDR1 is SSHAT and CDR2 is FNYEAQ (reference sequence). The CDR3 spans 17 residues. CDR3 sequence: CASRPGLAGVTTGELFF. The CDR3 nucleotides read TGTGCTAGCAGGCCGGGACTAGCGGGAGTAACTACCGGGGAGCTGTTTTTT.